These T cell receptor beta chains were read from a single sample in a study of blood T cell repertoires in COVID-19. Here immunoSEQ multiplex PCR was the method, and the copy in TCRdb shows in-frame clones only, minus some. Of about 230,000 clones detected, 89% appear once; the ten largest clones hold roughly 4%. Sequenced input: PBMCs or T cells enriched from blood (not recorded which). The receptors derive from a woman in her thirties with acute COVID-19. The CDR3 runs from the conserved cysteine through the conserved F or W. Each record gives: V gene, D gene, clone size, J gene, CDR3 DNA, CDR3 protein. D genes are given only for firm matches. Clone size is not always given. Where it is, it says once, few, many or a class for expanded clones.

TRBV15	NA	once	TRBJ2-2	TGTGCCACCAGCAGAGATGAGGGAATCACCGGGGAGCTGTTTTTT	CATSRDEGITGELFF
TRBV5-1	TRBD1	NA	TRBJ2-5	TGCGCCAGCAGGTACAGGGGTGAGACCCAGTACTTC	CASRYRGETQYF
TRBV12-5	TRBD2	NA	TRBJ2-2	TGTGCTAGTGGTTTGGTAGTTGTTTATAGGACTAGCGGACCTACCGGGGAGCTGTTTTTT	CASGLVVVYRTSGPTGELFF
TRBV11-3	NA	NA	TRBJ2-5	TGTGCCAGCAGCTTAGAGGCAGGGGAAGGTCAAGAGACCCAGTACTTC	CASSLEAGEGQETQYF
TRBV7-6	TRBD1	few	TRBJ2-1	TGTGCCAGCAGCTTAAGGGGGCCGACCTACAATGAGCAGTTCTTC	CASSLRGPTYNEQFF
TRBV28	NA	NA	TRBJ1-1	TGTGCCAGCAGTCCATTGACAGTGAGTGCTTTCTTT	CASSPLTVSAFF
TRBV7-8	NA	NA	TRBJ1-1	TGTGCCAGCAGCTTAGGCCCAGAAAAATGGAACACTGAAGCTTTCTTT	CASSLGPEKWNTEAFF
TRBV6-5	NA	NA	TRBJ1-1	TGTGCCAGCATGGCTTCCGAGGTGACTGAAGCTTTCTTT	CASMASEVTEAFF
TRBV14	NA	NA	TRBJ1-4	TGTGCCAGCAGCCGAAGCGGCGCAACTAATGAAAAACTGTTTTTT	CASSRSGATNEKLFF
TRBV19	NA	once	TRBJ2-2	TGTGCCAGTAGTATAGAGGGGGCGGTCCCCGGGGAGCTGTTTTTT	CASSIEGAVPGELFF
TRBV6-5	TRBD1	NA	TRBJ2-7	TGTGCCAGCAGTCCCTACAGGGGGAGCTCCTACGAGCAGTACTTC	CASSPYRGSSYEQYF
TRBV13	NA	NA	TRBJ2-2	TGTGCCAGCAGTCGGGACAGATCGGGCGGGAGGGAGCTGTTTTTT	CASSRDRSGGRELFF
TRBV5-1	NA	NA	TRBJ2-1	TGCGCCAGCAGCTTGGCCGGGATGGGTCGCACCAAGGGAGTAAATGAGCAGTTCTTC	CASSLAGMGRTKGVNEQFF
TRBV9	TRBD1	NA	TRBJ2-2	TGTGCCAGCAGCGCTGGACAGGGTCCGAACACCGGGGAGCTGTTTTTT	CASSAGQGPNTGELFF
TRBV5-1	NA	NA	TRBJ2-7	TGCGCCAGCAGTGCTAGCCTCGAGCAGTACTTC	CASSASLEQYF
TRBV19	NA	NA	TRBJ1-1	TGTGCCAGTAGTATCCGGGGTTTTGCTGAAGCTTTCTTT	CASSIRGFAEAFF